These 10 T cell receptor beta chains came from one sample sequenced in a study of T cell changes during pregnancy in multiple sclerosis. TCRdb keeps only in-frame clones here, not all; method: immunoSEQ multiplex PCR. Among tens of thousands of clones listed, 90% were seen once. Source: CD4+ T cells from peripheral blood mononuclear cells, taken in the second trimester of pregnancy. These receptor sequences come from a female donor with multiple sclerosis, enrolled in a pregnancy study.

The rearrangement links TRBV9 to TRBJ2-5, with D hard to call. This CDR3 has 17 residues. Germline values: CDR1 SGDLS, CDR2 YYNGEE. Trimming took off 2 bases at V and 0 bases at J, with 17 bases between the two ends. CDR3 coding DNA: TGTGCCAGCAGCGTTGGCCCCCGGGTCAAGTACCAAGAGACCCAGTACTTC. It translates to CASSVGPRVKYQETQYF. Supplemented by reference TRBV9 and TRBJ2-5, the full variable domain reads DSGVTQTPKHLITATGQRVTLRCSPRSGDLSVYWYQQSLDQGLQFLIQYYNGEERAKGNILERFSAQQFPDLHSELNLSSLELGDSALYFCASSVGPRVKYQETQYFGPGTRLLVL.

The sample holds a few counts of this clone. This chain uses TRBV28 with TRBJ1-4; D unclear. From germline, CDR1 is MDHEN and CDR2 SYDVKM. This CDR3 is 13 amino acids long. Trimming stripped 9 bases from V and 7 bases from J, with 15 bases between. CDR3 DNA sequence: TGTGCCAGTACTCAGTGGTCAGGTGAAAAACTGTTTTTT. It specifies CASTQWSGEKLFF.

This rearrangement joins TRBV18 to TRBJ1-1, with 7 bases that match TRBD1. With 3 bases clipped from V and 0 bases from J, the junction kept 1 base outside the gene matches. The CDR3 spans 14 residues. Germline V CDR1 and CDR2: KGHSH, LQKENI. CDR3 DNA sequence: TGTGCCAGCTCACCGGGACAGTTGAACACTGAAGCTTTCTTT. The encoded protein is CASSPGQLNTEAFF.

The chain recombines TRBV5-1 with TRBJ2-1; D possibly corresponds to TRBD1 (5 bases). The CDR3 is made up of 17 amino acids. CDR1 is SGHRS, CDR2 YFSETQ, per germline. V was shortened by 1 base and J by 0 bases, with 14 bases between the two germline ends. The DNA for the CDR3 is TGCGCCAGCAGCTTGTCCCCCAGGGCAAACTCCTACAATGAGCAGTTCTTC. Amino acids: CASSLSPRANSYNEQFF.

The chain couples TRBV6-5 to TRBJ2-7; D might be TRBD1 (6 bases). CDR3 length: 15 amino acids. V was shortened by 5 bases and J by 0 bases, with 14 bases between the two germline ends. Germline values: CDR1 MNHEY, CDR2 SVGAGI. CDR3 DNA: TGTGCCAGCAGTCCTCAGGGGTTAGGCTCCTACGAGCAGTACTTC. It codes for CASSPQGLGSYEQYF.

This chain connects TRBV6-1 to TRBJ2-7; 7 bases map to TRBD1. This CDR3 spans 13 amino acids. V shed 6 bases and J 4 bases; nucleotides not matched to a gene: 6. Germline assignment: CDR1 MNHNS and CDR2 SASEGT. CDR3 residues: CASRRQGSYEQYF. DNA of the CDR3: TGTGCCAGCAGACGACAGGGTTCGTACGAGCAGTACTTC.

The chain combines TRBV5-1 with TRBJ2-5, with 8 positions matching TRBD1. V dropped 2 bases and J dropped 3; count of bases not matched to a gene: 9. The CDR3 length is 16 residues. The germline CDR1 and CDR2 sequences are SGHRS and YFSETQ. CDR3 coding DNA: TGCGCCAGCAGCTTATACCGGGACAGGAAGGAAGAGACCCAGTACTTC. Residues: CASSLYRDRKEETQYF.

The chain links TRBV28 to TRBJ2-3; 9 bases fit TRBD1. The V gene's germline CDR1 is MDHEN and CDR2 SYDVKM. The CDR3 loop spans 16 amino acids. V shed 7 bases, J shed 3 bases, and the junction held 11 bases outside the gene matches. The chain's CDR3 is CASNRPGQGWTDTQYF. DNA for the CDR3: TGTGCCAGCAACCGACCGGGACAGGGATGGACAGATACGCAGTATTTT.

The table lists this clone with a count of one. V is TRBV14 and J is TRBJ2-5; possible D gene TRBD2, 6 bases. The ends were cut back, 4 bases at V and 5 bases at J, with 20 bases in the middle. This CDR3 has 16 amino acids. The germline V gene encodes CDR1 SGHDN and CDR2 FVKESK. CDR3 region: CASSPPVGGRGETQYF. CDR3 nucleotides: TGTGCCAGCAGCCCCCCAGTCGGAGGGAGAGGCGAGACCCAGTACTTC.

This clone turned up a few times. The chain couples TRBV30 to TRBJ1-1, with D perhaps TRBD1 (6 bases). Germline loops: CDR1 GTSNPN, CDR2 SVGIG (reference sequence). The CDR3 is 14 amino acids. Trimming shortened V by 3 bases and J by 2 bases, and 13 bases separated the two germline ends. The DNA for the CDR3 is TGTGCCTGGAGCCCGGGACACAAAAACACTGAAGCTTTCTTT. Translated, it gives CAWSPGHKNTEAFF.